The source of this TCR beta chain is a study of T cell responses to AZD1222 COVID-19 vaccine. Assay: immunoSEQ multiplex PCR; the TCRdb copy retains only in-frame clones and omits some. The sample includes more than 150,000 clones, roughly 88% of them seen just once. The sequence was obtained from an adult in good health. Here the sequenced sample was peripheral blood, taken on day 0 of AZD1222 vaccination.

This chain's CDR3 is CASSSTGLGGANVLTF. In nucleotides, the CDR3 is TGCGCCAGCAGCTCGACAGGTCTTGGGGGGGCCAACGTCCTGACTTTC. V usage is TRBV5-1 and J usage is TRBJ2-6; a weak D match, TRBD1 (6 bases). This CDR3 is 16 amino acids long. Germline values: CDR1 SGHRS, CDR2 YFSETQ. V gave up 3 bases and J gave up 4 bases, with 14 bases separating them.